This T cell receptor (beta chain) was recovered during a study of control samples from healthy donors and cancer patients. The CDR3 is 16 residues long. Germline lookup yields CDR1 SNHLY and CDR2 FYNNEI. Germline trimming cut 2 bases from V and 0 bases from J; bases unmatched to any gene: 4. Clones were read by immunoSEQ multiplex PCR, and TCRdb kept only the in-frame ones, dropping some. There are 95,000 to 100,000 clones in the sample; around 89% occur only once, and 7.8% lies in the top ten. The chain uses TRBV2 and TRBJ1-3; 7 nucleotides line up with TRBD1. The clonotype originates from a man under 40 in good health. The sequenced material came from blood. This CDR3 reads CASSEPDRFSGNTIYF. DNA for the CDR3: TGTGCCAGCAGTGAACCGGACAGGTTCTCTGGAAACACCATATATTTT.